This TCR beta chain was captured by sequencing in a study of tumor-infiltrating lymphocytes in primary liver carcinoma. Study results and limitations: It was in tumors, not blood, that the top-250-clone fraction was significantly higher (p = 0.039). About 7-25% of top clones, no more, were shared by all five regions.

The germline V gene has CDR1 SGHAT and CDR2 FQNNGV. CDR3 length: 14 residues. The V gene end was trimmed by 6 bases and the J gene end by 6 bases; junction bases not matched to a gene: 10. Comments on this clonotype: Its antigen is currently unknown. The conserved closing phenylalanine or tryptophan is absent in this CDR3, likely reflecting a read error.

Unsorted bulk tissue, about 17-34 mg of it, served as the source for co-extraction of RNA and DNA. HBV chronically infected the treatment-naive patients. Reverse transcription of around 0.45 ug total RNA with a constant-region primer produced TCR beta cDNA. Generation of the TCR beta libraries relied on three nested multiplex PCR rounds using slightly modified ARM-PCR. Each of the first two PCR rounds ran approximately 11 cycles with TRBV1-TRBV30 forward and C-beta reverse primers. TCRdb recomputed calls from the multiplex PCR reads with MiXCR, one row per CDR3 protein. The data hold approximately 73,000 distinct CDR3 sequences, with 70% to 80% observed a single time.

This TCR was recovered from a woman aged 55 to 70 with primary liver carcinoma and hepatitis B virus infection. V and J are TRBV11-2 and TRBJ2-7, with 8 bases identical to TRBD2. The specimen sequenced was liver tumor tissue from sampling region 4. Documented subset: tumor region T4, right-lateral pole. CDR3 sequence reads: CASSPPSGTSEQYI. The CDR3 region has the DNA TGTGCCAGCAGTCCCCCTTCAGGGACTAGCGAGCAGTACATC.